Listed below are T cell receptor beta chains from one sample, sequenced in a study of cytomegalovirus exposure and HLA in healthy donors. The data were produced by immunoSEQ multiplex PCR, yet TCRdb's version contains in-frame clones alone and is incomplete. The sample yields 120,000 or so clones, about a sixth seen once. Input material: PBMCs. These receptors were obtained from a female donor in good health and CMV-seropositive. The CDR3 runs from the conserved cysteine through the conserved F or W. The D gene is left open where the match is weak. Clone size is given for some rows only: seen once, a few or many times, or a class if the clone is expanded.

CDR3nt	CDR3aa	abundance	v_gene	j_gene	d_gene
TGCGCCAGCAGTGTGAGTAACCCTCTGAACACTGAAGCTTTCTTT	CASSVSNPLNTEAFF	few	TRBV10-2	TRBJ1-1	NA
TGCGCCAGCAGCCAAGCTCGGGGACAGGGGTTTACCTACGAGCAGTACTTC	CASSQARGQGFTYEQYF	few	TRBV4-3	TRBJ2-7	TRBD1
TGCGCCAGCAGCCAAAGGATTAGGGGAGCGGGGGGCGTCGGGGAGCTGTTTTTT	CASSQRIRGAGGVGELFF	NA	TRBV4-3	TRBJ2-2	TRBD2
TGCGCCAGCAGCCACCGGGGTGATAATTCACCCCTCCACTTT	CASSHRGDNSPLHF	few	TRBV5-1	TRBJ1-6	NA
TGTGCCAGCAGTCCCTTCAAGACAGTGAACACTGAAGCTTTCTTT	CASSPFKTVNTEAFF	NA	TRBV6-5	TRBJ1-1	NA
TGTGCCAGCAGCTTCGGGCGGGAGCTCACAGATACGCAGTATTTT	CASSFGRELTDTQYF	NA	TRBV7-2	TRBJ2-3	TRBD2
TGCGCCAGCAGCTTGGACAGCAATAGCAATCAGCCCCAGCATTTT	CASSLDSNSNQPQHF	few	TRBV5-1	TRBJ1-5	NA
TGTGCCAGCTGGGACAGGGGCGCTGAAGCTTTCTTT	CASWDRGAEAFF	NA	TRBV28	TRBJ1-1	TRBD1
TGTGCCAGCAGCTTGGCTAAATATCGTGAGACCCAGTACTTC	CASSLAKYRETQYF	few	TRBV5-4	TRBJ2-5	NA
TGTGCCAGCAGCTTCTCAGGGACAGCCAGCACTGAAGCTTTCTTT	CASSFSGTASTEAFF	few	TRBV7-2	TRBJ1-1	TRBD1
TGCGCCAGCTCCCGACTAGCGGGGGGTGGAGAGACCCAGTACTTC	CASSRLAGGGETQYF	NA	TRBV5-1	TRBJ2-5	TRBD2
TGCAGCGTTGTCGCCCCGGGGTGGTCCACTGAAGCTTTCTTT	CSVVAPGWSTEAFF	few	TRBV29-1	TRBJ1-1	NA
TGTGCCAGCAGTGGTCTCGGGGGCAAAAACATTCAGTACTTC	CASSGLGGKNIQYF	NA	TRBV25-1	TRBJ2-4	NA
TGCGCCAGCAGCCAAGATAGGGGGCGGAGCTCCTATAATTCACCCCTCCACTTT	CASSQDRGRSSYNSPLHF	few	TRBV4-3	TRBJ1-6	TRBD1
TGCGCCAGCAGCGATGGGACATCGCAGCCCCAGCATTTT	CASSDGTSQPQHF	NA	TRBV4-1	TRBJ1-5	NA
TGTGCCAGCAGTGGGTCGGGTCCCCTTTCACCCCTCCACTTT	CASSGSGPLSPLHF	NA	TRBV2	TRBJ1-6	NA
TGTGCCACCAGCGCTAAGCTAGCGGGGGGCCACAATGAGCAGTTCTTC	CATSAKLAGGHNEQFF	few	TRBV15	TRBJ2-1	TRBD2
TGTGCCAGTGGGGGGACAGTCAATCAGCCCCAGCATTTT	CASGGTVNQPQHF	few	TRBV19	TRBJ1-5	TRBD1
TGTGCCAGCAGCGTAGGAGGAGGAGCCAAAAACATTCAGTACTTC	CASSVGGGAKNIQYF	NA	TRBV9	TRBJ2-4	NA
TGTGCTAGCAGCCCTCACTGTGGGGGCTACTCCTACGAGCAGTACTTC	CASSPHCGGYSYEQYF	NA	TRBV7-7	TRBJ2-7	NA
TGTGCCAGCAGCCCTGGACTAGCGGGTAGTCAAGTCTCCTACGAGCAGTACTTC	CASSPGLAGSQVSYEQYF	few	TRBV5-4	TRBJ2-7	TRBD2
TGCAGCGTAGGACTTATTCGGCAGGAGAACCAGTACTTC	CSVGLIRQENQYF	few	TRBV29-1	TRBJ2-5	NA
TGTGCCAGCAGCCAGAGACAGCGGGAGCGGTCGTACAACTTCAATGAGCAGTTCTTC	CASSQRQRERSYNFNEQFF	NA	TRBV4-2	TRBJ2-1	TRBD2
TGTGCCAGCAGCTTAGTACTAAACACAGATACGCAGTATTTT	CASSLVLNTDTQYF	NA	TRBV7-8	TRBJ2-3	NA
TGTGCCAGCAGCCTCGATATCCCTGCAGGGAAAAACAATGAGCAGTTCTTC	CASSLDIPAGKNNEQFF	few	TRBV7-2	TRBJ2-1	NA
TGTGCCAGCAGTTTTCTGGACAGGACATATGGCTACACCTTC	CASSFLDRTYGYTF	NA	TRBV6-5	TRBJ1-2	TRBD1
TGTGCCATCAGTGAACCCCATGCAGGGGGCAAATGGCAGTTCTTC	CAISEPHAGGKWQFF	NA	TRBV10-3	TRBJ2-1	TRBD1
TGTGCCAGCAGCTTGGGACAGGTAGAGCAGTACTTC	CASSLGQVEQYF	NA	TRBV13	TRBJ2-7	TRBD1
TGTGCCACCAGCAGAGTCGGCAGGGAGGGGAATCAGCCCCAGCATTTT	CATSRVGREGNQPQHF	few	TRBV15	TRBJ1-5	NA
TGTGCCAGCTCAGAACAGGGAGTCGAGCAGTACTTC	CASSEQGVEQYF	few	TRBV18	TRBJ2-7	NA
TGCAGCGTTGAGGTTTTCAGGGATGGCTACACCTTC	CSVEVFRDGYTF	few	TRBV29-1	TRBJ1-2	NA
TGTGCCAGCAGACCCCCTAACACAGATACGCAGTATTTT	CASRPPNTDTQYF	few	TRBV28	TRBJ2-3	NA
TGTGCCAGCGACAGGACAGGGGGCACAGATACGCAGTATTTT	CASDRTGGTDTQYF	few	TRBV5-4	TRBJ2-3	TRBD1
TGTGCCAGCAGTTTAGGGCTTCGAACCGAGCAGTACTTC	CASSLGLRTEQYF	NA	TRBV28	TRBJ2-7	NA
TGTGCCAGCAGCTCTTCAGGGGGCACGGCCCAGCATTTT	CASSSSGGTAQHF	NA	TRBV5-6	TRBJ1-5	TRBD1
TGTGCCAGCAGTAGGACAGGGCCTAGCAATCAGCCCCAGCATTTT	CASSRTGPSNQPQHF	few	TRBV28	TRBJ1-5	TRBD1
TGTGCCAGCGGGCTCAGGGACTATGGCTACACCTTC	CASGLRDYGYTF	few	TRBV6-1	TRBJ1-2	NA
TGCGCCAGCAGCCAAGACAAGCGGGGGTTCCCCACAGATACGCAGTATTTT	CASSQDKRGFPTDTQYF	NA	TRBV4-3	TRBJ2-3	TRBD2
TGTGCCAGCAGTTTCAGGGTCCCTGGAAACACCATATATTTT	CASSFRVPGNTIYF	NA	TRBV6-5	TRBJ1-3	NA
TGTGCCAGCAGTCCCGGGGTGGCTGGGGCCAACGTCCTGACTTTC	CASSPGVAGANVLTF	NA	TRBV6-6	TRBJ2-6	NA
TGCGCCAGCAGCCACGGGACAGCCCTAGACTACGAGCAGTACTTC	CASSHGTALDYEQYF	few	TRBV5-1	TRBJ2-7	TRBD1